Following are 8 T cell receptor beta chains from one sample sequenced in a study of cytomegalovirus exposure and HLA in healthy donors. The primer mix had 60 Vbeta and 13 Jbeta primers. This table comes from immunoSEQ multiplex PCR, and its TCRdb copy is limited to in-frame clones, with some not included. The data hold about 200,000 clones, with roughly three quarters observed a single time. Sequenced sample: PBMCs. Receptors originate from a woman in her forties or fifties in good health and CMV-seronegative.

The rearrangement joins TRBV19 to TRBJ2-3; the D gene is possibly TRBD2 (5 bases). Germline CDR1 is LNHDA and CDR2 is SQIVND (reference sequence). The CDR3 has 13 amino acids. Trimming removed 8 bases from V and 1 base from J, with 10 bases in between. CDR3 DNA sequence: TGTGCCAGTGGAACTAGTGGCACAGATACGCAGTATTTT. Its translation is CASGTSGTDTQYF. The full variable domain, in which reference TRBV19 and TRBJ2-3 provide the parts outside the CDR3, is DGGITQSPKYLFRKEGQNVTLSCEQNLNHDAMYWYRQDPGQGLRLIYYSQIVNDFQKGDIAEGYSVSREKKESFPLTVTSAQKNPTAFYLCASGTSGTDTQYFGPGTRLTVL.

The rearrangement links TRBV19 to TRBJ2-7, with 12 bases identical to TRBD2. The length of the CDR3 is 17 residues. Per the germline V gene, CDR1 is LNHDA and CDR2 is SQIVND (reference sequence). The V gene end was trimmed by 6 bases and the J gene end by 7 bases; junction bases not matched to a gene: 16. Here the CDR3 reads CASSPTNLAGGPGEQYF. In DNA, the CDR3 is TGTGCCAGTAGCCCAACGAATCTAGCGGGAGGGCCCGGAGAGCAGTACTTC.

The V and J genes are TRBV28 and TRBJ2-5, with a possible D match to TRBD1 (6 bases). The end of the DNA is better explained by TRBJ2-7, so the J call may be wrong. Germline CDR1 is MDHEN and CDR2 is SYDVKM. There are 14 residues in the CDR3. CDR3 sequence reads: CASTDSTGKYEQYF. The CDR3 DNA reads as TGTGCCAGCACCGATAGCACAGGGAAATACGAGCAGTACTTC.

The chain combines TRBV6-6 with TRBJ2-7; 13 bases fit TRBD2. The CDR3 has 15 amino acids. J gave up 3 bases and V 6 bases, and 5 bases lay outside the gene matches. CDR1 and CDR2 (germline): MNHNY, SVGAGI (reference sequence). The CDR3 sequence: CASRSTSGGNYEQYF. CDR3 coding DNA: TGTGCCAGCAGGTCGACTAGCGGGGGGAACTACGAGCAGTACTTC.

The V and J genes are TRBV28 and TRBJ1-4, with D perhaps matching TRBD1 (6 bases). V lost 5 bases and J 8 bases, leaving 15 bases between the germline ends. The germline CDR1 and CDR2 sequences are MDHEN and SYDVKM. The CDR3 sequence is 14 residues long. The CDR3 sequence is CASSPSGVGEKLFF. CDR3 bases: TGTGCCAGCAGTCCCTCAGGGGTTGGGGAAAAACTGTTTTTT.

V and J are TRBV28 and TRBJ1-4; 7 bases line up with TRBD1. Germline CDR1 reads MDHEN; CDR2 reads SYDVKM. The CDR3 runs to 14 residues. V dropped 6 bases and J dropped 7; count of bases not matched to a gene: 8. Here the CDR3 reads CASRDRDRVEKLFF. The CDR3 bases are TGTGCCAGCAGGGACCGGGACAGAGTTGAAAAACTGTTTTTT.

This chain connects TRBV23-1 to TRBJ2-7; 8 nucleotides align to TRBD1. TRBV23-1 is flagged as an ORF with uncertain function. The junction had 10 bases not matched to a gene; V was cut back by 1 base and J by 2 bases. The CDR3 is 17 residues long. The CDR3: CASSQCQGASPPYEQYF. CDR3 in DNA: TGCGCCAGCAGTCAATGCCAGGGGGCGAGTCCACCCTACGAGCAGTACTTC.

The chain combines TRBV5-4 with TRBJ2-1; 10 bases line up with TRBD2. Trimming at V came to 4 bases and at J to 4 bases, leaving 5 bases not matched to a gene. The CDR3 is 15 amino acids. Germline assignment: CDR1 SGHNT and CDR2 YYREEE (reference sequence). This CDR3 is CASSGGTSAYNEQFF. In nucleotides, the CDR3 is TGTGCCAGCAGCGGCGGGACTAGCGCTTACAATGAGCAGTTCTTC.